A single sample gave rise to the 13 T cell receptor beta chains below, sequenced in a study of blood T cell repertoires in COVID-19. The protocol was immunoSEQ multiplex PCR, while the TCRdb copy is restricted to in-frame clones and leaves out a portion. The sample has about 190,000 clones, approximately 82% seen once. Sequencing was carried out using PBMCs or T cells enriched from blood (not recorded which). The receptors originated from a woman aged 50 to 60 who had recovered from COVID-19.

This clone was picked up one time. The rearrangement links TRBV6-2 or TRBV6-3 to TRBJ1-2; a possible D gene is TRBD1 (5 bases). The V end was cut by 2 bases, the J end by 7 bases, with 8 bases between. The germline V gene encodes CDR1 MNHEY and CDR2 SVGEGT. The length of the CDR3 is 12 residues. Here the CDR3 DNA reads TGTGCCAGCAGTTACGGGGGACTTGGCTACACCTTC. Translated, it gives CASSYGGLGYTF.

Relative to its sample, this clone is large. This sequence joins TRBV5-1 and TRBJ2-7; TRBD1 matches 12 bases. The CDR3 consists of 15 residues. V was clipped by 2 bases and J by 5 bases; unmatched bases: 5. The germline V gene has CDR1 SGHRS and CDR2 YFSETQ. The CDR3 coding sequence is TGCGCCAGCAGCTTTGGGACAGGGGGCACGAACGAGCAGTACTTC. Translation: CASSFGTGGTNEQYF.

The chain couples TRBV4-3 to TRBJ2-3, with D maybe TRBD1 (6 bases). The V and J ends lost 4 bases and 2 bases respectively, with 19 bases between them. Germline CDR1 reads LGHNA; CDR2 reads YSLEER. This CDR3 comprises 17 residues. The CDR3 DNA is TGCGCCAGCAGCCTATCCCCCAGGGGACCTGCCACAGATACGCAGTATTTT. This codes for CASSLSPRGPATDTQYF.

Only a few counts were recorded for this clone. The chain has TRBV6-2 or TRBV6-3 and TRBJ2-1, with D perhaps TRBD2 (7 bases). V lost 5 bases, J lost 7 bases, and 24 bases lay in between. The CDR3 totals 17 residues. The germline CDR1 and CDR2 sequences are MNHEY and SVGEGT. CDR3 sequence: CASSTPFEGKGGNEQFF. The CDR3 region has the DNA TGTGCCAGCAGTACCCCTTTTGAGGGGAAGGGGGGGAATGAGCAGTTCTTC.

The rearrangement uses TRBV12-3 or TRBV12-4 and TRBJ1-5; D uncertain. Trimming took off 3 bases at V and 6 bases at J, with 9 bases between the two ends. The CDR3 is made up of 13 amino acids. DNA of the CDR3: TGTGCCAGCAGTTTTATGACGGGTCAGCCCCAGCATTTT. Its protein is CASSFMTGQPQHF.

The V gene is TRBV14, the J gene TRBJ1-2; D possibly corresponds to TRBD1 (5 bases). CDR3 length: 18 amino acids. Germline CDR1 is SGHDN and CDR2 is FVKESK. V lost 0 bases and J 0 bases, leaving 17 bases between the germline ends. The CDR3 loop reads CASSQDPRQHGANYGYTF. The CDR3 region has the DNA TGTGCCAGCAGCCAAGATCCCAGACAGCACGGCGCTAACTATGGCTACACCTTC.

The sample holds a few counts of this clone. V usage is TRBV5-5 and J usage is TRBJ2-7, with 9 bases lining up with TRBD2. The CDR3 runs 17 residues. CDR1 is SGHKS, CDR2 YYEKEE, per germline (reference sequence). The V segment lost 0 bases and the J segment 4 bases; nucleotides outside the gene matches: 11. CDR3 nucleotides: TGTGCCAGCAGCTTGGCGGTGCCTAGCGGGACGATATACGAGCAGTACTTC. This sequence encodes CASSLAVPSGTIYEQYF. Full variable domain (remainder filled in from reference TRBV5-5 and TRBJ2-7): DAGVTQSPTHLIKTRGQQVTLRCSPISGHKSVSWYQQVLGQGPQFIFQYYEKEERGRGNFPDRFSARQFPNYSSELNVNALLLGDSALYLCASSLAVPSGTIYEQYFGPGTRLTVT.

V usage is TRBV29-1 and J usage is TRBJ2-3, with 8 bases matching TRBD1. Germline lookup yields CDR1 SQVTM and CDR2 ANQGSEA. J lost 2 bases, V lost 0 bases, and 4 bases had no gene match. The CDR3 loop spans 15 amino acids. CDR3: CSVEDWTGPTDTQYF. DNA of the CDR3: TGCAGCGTTGAAGACTGGACAGGGCCCACAGATACGCAGTATTTT.

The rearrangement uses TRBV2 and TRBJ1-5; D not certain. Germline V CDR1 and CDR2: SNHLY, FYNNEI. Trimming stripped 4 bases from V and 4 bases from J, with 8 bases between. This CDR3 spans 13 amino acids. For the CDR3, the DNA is TGTGCCAGCAGTGGGGTGAGGAATCAGCCCCAGCATTTT. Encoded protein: CASSGVRNQPQHF.

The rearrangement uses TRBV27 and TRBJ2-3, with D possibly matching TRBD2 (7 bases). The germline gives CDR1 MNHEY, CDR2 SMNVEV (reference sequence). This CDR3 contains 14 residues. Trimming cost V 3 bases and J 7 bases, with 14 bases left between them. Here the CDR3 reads CASSFGGLYNTQYF. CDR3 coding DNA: TGTGCCAGCAGTTTCGGGGGGCTCTACAATACGCAGTATTTT.

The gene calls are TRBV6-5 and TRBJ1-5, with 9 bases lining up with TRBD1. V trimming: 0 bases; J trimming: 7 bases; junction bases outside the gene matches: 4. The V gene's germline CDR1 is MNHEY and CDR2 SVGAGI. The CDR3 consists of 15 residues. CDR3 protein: CASSYSRTGEQPQHF. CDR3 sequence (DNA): TGTGCCAGCAGTTACTCGCGGACAGGGGAGCAGCCCCAGCATTTT.

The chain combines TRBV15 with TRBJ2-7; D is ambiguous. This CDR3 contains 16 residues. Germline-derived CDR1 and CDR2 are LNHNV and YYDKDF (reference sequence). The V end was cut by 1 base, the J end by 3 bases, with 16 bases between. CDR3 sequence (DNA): TGTGCCACCAGCAGAGCCGCCTCACGACTGAACTACGAGCAGTACTTC. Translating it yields CATSRAASRLNYEQYF.

CDR3 region: CASSDTVGTDTQYF. In DNA form, the CDR3 reads TGTGCCAGTAGTGACACTGTTGGAACGGATACGCAGTATTTT. This chain joins TRBV19 and TRBJ2-3; D gene unclear. Trimming removed 5 bases from V and 6 bases from J, with 15 bases in between. Germline V gives CDR1 LNHDA, CDR2 SQIVND (reference sequence). This CDR3 contains 14 residues.